A single sample is the source of the 2 T cell receptor beta chains below, sequenced in a study of blood T cells in healthy people across ages. A second PCR of roughly 7 to 11 cycles used a sample-barcoded 5' primer and a J-beta primer mix. TCRdb fed the 5' RACE reads into MiXCR, producing one record per CDR3 protein. The sample records roughly 1 million distinct CDR3 sequences, under 30% being singletons. This sample also appeared in a second study, on T cells of mothers and their children.

Sequencing was performed on blood. Every receptor here comes from a girl aged 2 to 9 in good health.

The V and J genes are TRBV29-1 and TRBJ2-7; D possibly corresponds to TRBD2 (5 bases). The germline gives CDR1 SQVTM, CDR2 ANQGSEA. Trimming stripped 5 bases from V and 5 bases from J, with 10 bases between. The CDR3 has 11 amino acids. CDR3 sequence reads: CSVPTGDEQYF. CDR3 in DNA: TGCAGCGTTCCCACCGGGGACGAGCAGTACTTC.

This clonotype has only a few counts. This may be a read error: a much more frequent sequence differs by one nucleotide. The chain has TRBV7-9 and TRBJ1-1; no clear D gene. CDR1 is SEHNR and CDR2 is FQNEAQ in the germline V gene (reference sequence). CDR3 length equals 17 residues. V was shortened by 6 bases and J by 4 bases, with 24 bases between the two germline ends. This CDR3 reads CASSHSPSGNYGTEAFF. The CDR3 DNA reads as TGTGCCAGCAGTCACTCACCTTCAGGCAACTATGGCACTGAAGCTTTCTTT.